These 27 T cell receptor beta chains share one sample of origin, sequenced in a study of post-analysis software for immune sequencing data. The study's findings and limits: In patients, TRBV5-6, TRBV5-1 and TRBV20-1 belonged to four or five TRBV segments found more frequently than in controls.

No cognate antigen is known for these TCRs. Carried by the TCR beta cDNA libraries were unique molecular identifiers. TCRdb re-analysed the PCR reads in MiXCR, keeping a single row per CDR3 protein. The sample lists about 770,000 distinct CDR3 sequences; 46% were seen once. Source material: blood. All receptors derive from a girl aged 5-17 years with multiple sclerosis.

V is TRBV29-1 and J is TRBJ2-7, with 7 bases fitting TRBD1. The V and J ends lost 4 bases and 3 bases, in that order; junction bases with no gene match: 21. Germline lookup yields CDR1 SQVTM and CDR2 ANQGSEA. There are 18 residues in the CDR3. Here the CDR3 reads CSVVRKTGTVGPDYEQYF. In DNA, the CDR3 is TGCAGCGTTGTGCGGAAAACCGGGACAGTGGGCCCAGACTACGAGCAGTACTTC.

This chain joins TRBV27 and TRBJ1-2; 8 bases fit TRBD1. The germline CDR1 and CDR2 sequences are MNHEY and SMNVEV (reference sequence). J gave up 8 bases and V 6 bases, and 17 bases lay outside the gene matches. The CDR3 consists of 16 residues. Written as DNA, the CDR3 is TGTGCCAGCAGAGGGACAGGCCGACCGGGGTGGGGAGGCTACACCTTC. Residues: CASRGTGRPGWGGYTF.

In DNA form, the CDR3 reads TGCAGCGCCGCGGGCCACCTAAGAGACGAGCAGTACTTC. It codes for CSAAGHLRDEQYF. The chain has TRBV29-1 and TRBJ2-4; possibly TRBD2 for D (5 bases). The closer fit of TRBJ2-7 to the DNA end suggests the J call may be wrong. The CDR3 runs 13 residues. CDR1 is SQVTM, CDR2 ANQGSEA, per germline.

V gene TRBV7-3 combines with J gene TRBJ2-7; D call uncertain. CDR3 length equals 13 residues. Germline lookup yields CDR1 SGHTA and CDR2 FQGTGA. The ends were cut back, 4 bases at V and 3 bases at J, with 10 bases in the middle. Here the CDR3 reads CASSWKGGYEQYF. The CDR3 DNA sequence: TGTGCCAGCAGCTGGAAAGGTGGCTACGAGCAGTACTTC.

V is TRBV24-1 and J is TRBJ2-5; tentatively, D is TRBD1 (6 bases). CDR3 length: 15 residues. The V end was cut by 1 base, the J end by 2 bases, with 10 bases between. CDR1 is KGHDR and CDR2 is SFDVKD in the germline V gene. CDR3 loop: CATSDFYQGQETQYF. The CDR3 DNA reads TGTGCCACCAGTGATTTCTACCAGGGGCAAGAGACCCAGTACTTC.

This chain uses TRBV27 with TRBJ2-1; tentative D call: TRBD1 (6 bases). Germline V gives CDR1 MNHEY, CDR2 SMNVEV (reference sequence). V was shortened by 0 bases and J by 6 bases, with 15 bases between the two germline ends. The CDR3 is 16 residues long. In DNA, the CDR3 is TGTGCCAGCAGTTTATCGATGCAGGGGACGAGCAATGAGCAGTTCTTC. Encoded protein: CASSLSMQGTSNEQFF.

The chain carries TRBV11-2 and TRBJ2-5; D tentatively fits TRBD1 or TRBD2 (5 bases each). CDR3 size: 16 residues. Germline V CDR1 and CDR2: SGHAT, FQNNGV. V was pared by 5 bases and J by 2 bases, with 18 bases between. The CDR3 nucleotides are TGTGCCAGCAGCACCCTCACAGGCGGCGGGCAAGAGACCCAGTACTTC. Residues: CASSTLTGGGQETQYF.

The rearrangement uses TRBV7-3 and TRBJ2-4; TRBD1 is a possible D gene (6 bases). Germline CDR1 reads SGHTA; CDR2 reads FQGTGA. V gave up 4 bases and J gave up 0 bases, with 22 bases separating them. There are 19 residues in the CDR3. The chain's CDR3 is CASSSDVISRGLAKNIQYF. CDR3 nucleotides: TGTGCCAGCAGCTCCGATGTAATTAGCAGGGGTCTAGCCAAAAACATTCAGTACTTC.

This chain joins TRBV28 and TRBJ2-4; D perhaps matches TRBD2 (6 bases). V lost 4 bases and J 7 bases, leaving 17 bases between the germline ends. The germline CDR1 and CDR2 sequences are MDHEN and SYDVKM. The CDR3 has 15 amino acids. The CDR3 DNA reads as TGTGCCAGCAGTTCCCCTAGCGCGTTAGGGAACATTCAGTACTTC. Translating it yields CASSSPSALGNIQYF. Combining the CDR3 with reference TRBV28 and TRBJ2-4 gives the whole variable domain DVKVTQSSRYLVKRTGEKVFLECVQDMDHENMFWYRQDPGLGLRLIYFSYDVKMKEKGDIPEGYSVSREKKERFSLILESASTNQTSMYLCASSSPSALGNIQYFGAGTRLSVL.

This clonotype was counted a few times. The chain has TRBV20-1 and TRBJ2-3, with TRBD2 matching 8 bases. Unmatched junction bases numbered 12, after V lost 6 bases and J lost 7 bases. In germline, CDR1 is DFQATT, CDR2 SNEGSKA (reference sequence). The CDR3 runs 14 residues. CDR3 in amino acids: CSAPSGSTWNTQYF. CDR3 coding DNA: TGCAGTGCCCCGAGCGGGAGCACCTGGAATACGCAGTATTTT.

The chain recombines TRBV7-6 with TRBJ1-2; D not resolved. V lost 1 base, J lost 3 bases, and 12 bases lay in between. The CDR3 is made up of 15 amino acids. Germline CDR1 SGHVS, CDR2 FNYEAQ. The CDR3 spells CASSLGRVLHYGYTF. The CDR3 DNA reads as TGTGCCAGCAGCTTAGGTCGGGTCCTACACTATGGCTACACCTTC.

This clonotype was picked up a small number of times. J is TRBJ2-7 and V is TRBV12-3 or TRBV12-4; D perhaps matches TRBD2 (6 bases). The CDR3 spans 15 residues. With 0 bases removed from V and 2 bases from J, the gap between germline ends came to 11 bases. The CDR3 region is CASSLARGRPYEQYF. The CDR3 nucleotides are TGTGCCAGCAGTTTAGCGCGGGGCCGACCCTACGAGCAGTACTTC.

The chain combines TRBV6-5 with TRBJ2-3, with 10 bases that match TRBD2. The ends lost 6 bases at V and 4 bases at J; junction bases unmatched: 10. There are 16 residues in the CDR3. Germline assignment: CDR1 MNHEY and CDR2 SVGAGI. CDR3 sequence reads: CASRPGLAVSADTQYF. CDR3 coding DNA: TGTGCCAGCAGACCCGGACTAGCGGTTAGCGCAGATACGCAGTATTTT.

This clonotype was seen a few times. The chain recombines TRBV20-1 with TRBJ1-4, with D hard to call. The CDR3 is made up of 15 amino acids. Trimming cost V 0 bases and J 0 bases, with 8 bases left between them. CDR1 DFQATT and CDR2 SNEGSKA come from the germline V gene (reference sequence). The CDR3 DNA reads as TGCAGTGCTAGAGAGGGGTCGGCAACTAATGAAAAACTGTTTTTT. Protein sequence: CSAREGSATNEKLFF.

This clonotype was recorded a few times. The V and J genes are TRBV4-3 and TRBJ2-7; D call uncertain. V was clipped by 0 bases and J by 2 bases, with 11 bases between them. The CDR3 covers 15 residues. CDR1 is LGHNA and CDR2 is YSLEER in the germline V gene. CDR3 in amino acids: CASSQDWAGTYEQYF. The CDR3 DNA sequence: TGCGCCAGCAGCCAAGATTGGGCCGGAACCTACGAGCAGTACTTC.

In DNA form, the CDR3 reads TGTGCCAGCAGCTTAGCTACGTACCTTGAAGCTTTCTTT. Translation: CASSLATYLEAFF. The rearrangement joins TRBV7-2 to TRBJ1-1; no firm D call. Germline V gives CDR1 SGHTA, CDR2 FQGNSA. V was cut by 0 bases and J by 7 bases, with 9 bases left in between. The CDR3 consists of 13 residues.

On this clonotype itself: Given a much more abundant clone one base away, this may be a read error. J is TRBJ2-5 and V is TRBV12-3 or TRBV12-4; unclear D gene. The ends were cut back, 7 bases at V and 11 bases at J, with 14 bases in the middle. CDR3 length: 11 residues. Here the CDR3 DNA reads TGTGCCAGCACCCCTTTGGATGAGCAGTACTTC. Amino acids: CASTPLDEQYF.

This sequence joins TRBV7-9 and TRBJ1-2; D is uncertain. The V end lost 5 bases, the J end lost 0 bases, and 19 bases lay between the germline ends. Germline V gives CDR1 SEHNR, CDR2 FQNEAQ (reference sequence). The CDR3 runs to 17 residues. Here the CDR3 reads CASSPPSPFSANYGYTF. CDR3 nucleotides: TGTGCCAGCAGCCCTCCTTCTCCCTTTAGCGCTAACTATGGCTACACCTTC.

The chain carries TRBV5-1 and TRBJ2-3, with 8 bases matching TRBD1. CDR3 length: 16 amino acids. Germline values: CDR1 SGHRS, CDR2 YFSETQ. Trimming removed 4 bases from V and 1 base from J; junction bases left unmatched: 8. The CDR3 sequence: CASSPATGVGTDTQYF. Here the CDR3 DNA reads TGCGCCAGCAGCCCTGCGACAGGGGTCGGCACAGATACGCAGTATTTT.

The chain has TRBV6-6 and TRBJ1-4; D is uncertain. Per the germline V gene, CDR1 is MNHNY and CDR2 is SVGAGI (reference sequence). This CDR3 has 12 residues. Trimming shortened V by 2 bases and J by 6 bases, and 4 bases separated the two germline ends. This CDR3 is CASSYVHEKLFF. For the CDR3, the DNA is TGTGCCAGCAGTTACGTGCATGAAAAACTGTTTTTT.

This chain uses TRBV3-1 with TRBJ2-3; D might be TRBD2 (6 bases). Deletions cut 0 bases from V and 0 bases from J, with 10 bases between. This CDR3 comprises 16 residues. CDR1 is LGHDT, CDR2 YNNKEL, per germline (reference sequence). The CDR3 bases are TGTGCCAGCAGCCAAGAGTGGAGGGAGAGCACAGATACGCAGTATTTT. It is translated as CASSQEWRESTDTQYF.

This clonotype was counted a few times. The chain has TRBV12-3 or TRBV12-4 and TRBJ2-3; 9 bases align to TRBD2. The CDR3 is 15 amino acids. Losses at the gene ends were 5 bases for V and 4 bases for J; bases not matched to a gene: 7. The CDR3 protein is CASSPQGLAADTQYF. In DNA, the CDR3 is TGTGCCAGCAGTCCCCAGGGACTAGCAGCAGATACGCAGTATTTT.

V and J are TRBV20-1 and TRBJ2-3; 7 bases are a match to TRBD2. CDR1 and CDR2 from the germline V gene are DFQATT and SNEGSKA (reference sequence). The CDR3 contains 17 residues. V lost 0 bases to trimming and J lost 0 bases; unmatched junction nucleotides: 9. The CDR3 bases are TGCAGTGCTAGAGACCAATCCCGGCGGGAGAGCACAGATACGCAGTATTTT. It translates to CSARDQSRRESTDTQYF.

The rearrangement links TRBV7-9 to TRBJ1-2; no clear D gene. The V end lost 11 bases, the J end lost 6 bases, and 16 bases lay between the germline ends. This CDR3 comprises 12 residues. The germline CDR1 and CDR2 sequences are SEHNR and FQNEAQ (reference sequence). This CDR3 reads CAFQTNRHGYTF. In DNA form, the CDR3 reads TGTGCCTTCCAGACCAATAGGCATGGCTACACCTTC.

The V and J genes are TRBV21-1 and TRBJ2-3; the table names TRBD2, a call not compared with the DNA. TRBV21-1 is classified as a pseudogene. This CDR3 contains 14 residues. The CDR3 spells CASSGGSLEDTQYF. DNA of the CDR3: TGTGCCAGCAGCGGTGGGAGCCTTGAAGATACGCAGTATTTT.

This clonotype was detected a few times. The V call is TRBV20-1, the J call TRBJ2-7; 9 nucleotides match TRBD2. The CDR3 runs 13 residues. After removal of 8 bases from V and 5 bases from J, the junction contained 10 bases not matched to a gene. The V gene's germline CDR1 is DFQATT and CDR2 SNEGSKA (reference sequence). The CDR3 sequence is CSTGTSYHDEQYF. The DNA for the CDR3 is TGCAGTACCGGGACTAGCTATCATGACGAGCAGTACTTC.

This clonotype has more than one count but fewer than ten. This chain uses TRBV9 with TRBJ2-5; 12 nucleotides agree with TRBD2. This CDR3 spans 18 amino acids. Losses at the gene ends were 2 bases for V and 1 base for J; bases not matched to a gene: 9. Germline V gene lookup returns CDR1 SGDLS and CDR2 YYNGEE. CDR3 region: CASSVQPTSGSLQETQYF. The DNA of the CDR3 is TGTGCCAGCAGCGTTCAACCGACTAGCGGGAGTCTCCAAGAGACCCAGTACTTC.